This entry features one T cell receptor beta chain sequence. This clone was counted a single time. Its antigen is currently not known. One base away there is no much larger clone; base qualities are not given. TCRbeta CDR3 regions were amplified from genomic DNA using the immunoSEQ Assay, a bias-controlled multiplex PCR. Per the authors' processing: The number of nucleated cells in each sample was estimated from the amplification of reference gene primers within the assay. To quantify the absolute abundance of each unique TCRbeta CDR3 rearrangement, sequence reads were collapsed and filtered. For each sample, productive Simpson clonality was calculated by taking the square root of Simpson's diversity index across productive rearrangements. Imported from immuneACCESS, the table was reduced by TCRdb to in-frame sequences with V and J called. These copies leave out some clones; in studies compared against another copy, an unresolved V gene accounts for under half, and the cause of the remainder is not known. That table gives V, J and clone size, and the DNA gave D and trimming. A total of some 76,000 clones appear in this sample, approximately 78% of them only once. Roughly 27% of the sample lies in the top ten.

The data belong to a study of blood T cell repertoires in COVID-19 (dated by TCRdb to about 2020). With respect to the entire study: Samples covering the acute and convalescent phases of COVID-19 were provided by collaborators in the United States, Italy and Spain. The material from the prospective study consisted of cDNA or gDNA derived from T cells, B-cell-depleted T cells, or PBMCs. Deeply sampled blood TCRbeta repertoires from subjects exposed to, actively infected with, or recovered from COVID-19 were included in the dataset. The repertoires were made available in a free public database intended to serve as a resource for research on the immune response to SARS-CoV-2. Samples were obtained from the ongoing ImmuneRACE study (first 160 participants) and from over a thousand subjects provided by 6 global collaborators. The sample metadata nearly always contained a de-identified subject ID, COVID-19 status, age in years and sex. Where available, HLA class I and class II types were taken from metadata supplied by the sample provider and were not determined by assay-based typing.

Counted from cysteine to phenylalanine, this CDR3 has 15 amino acids. The sequence is cut down to CDR3 DNA, 45 bases in frame from base 1. Sequences MNHNS (CDR1) and SASEGT (CDR2) are obtained from the germline V gene. Trimming takes 0 bases from V and 7 bases from J, and the germline ends sit 13 bases apart. Broad study findings and their caveats: Clinical and demographic metadata were provided uncurated, with the amount varying by source and participant.

Whole blood was collected in K2EDTA tubes by collaborating institutions according to the institutions' own protocols. For TCRbeta analysis, collaborator samples were shipped as frozen whole blood, as isolated PBMCs, or as DNA extracted from either sample type. The chain links TRBV6-1 with TRBJ1-5, with a tentative D gene TRBD1 over 5 matching bases. The clonotype comes from a human donor in a cohort sampled during active COVID-19. Source material: peripheral blood. The nucleotide sequence reads as follows: TGTGCCAGCAGTGAAGCCGGCCAGGGAGGGCAGCCCCAGCATTTT. This sequence encodes CASSEAGQGGQPQHF.